Listed below are T cell receptor beta chains from one sample, sequenced in a study of shared clonotypes between healthy human individuals. Clones were read by immunoSEQ multiplex PCR, and TCRdb kept only the in-frame ones, dropping some. The table lists some 2,000,000 clones, approximately 94% of them singletons. Input material: naive CD4+ T cells sorted from blood. The receptors were sampled from a man aged 18-30 years in good health. The CDR3 runs from the conserved cysteine through the conserved F or W. The D gene is left open where the match is weak. Some rows have no size entry. The others give once, few or many, or a class for an expanded clone.

TRBV2	TRBJ2-2	14	TRBD1	.	CASRGTGPTGELFF	TGTGCCAGCAGGGGGACAGGGCCCACCGGGGAGCTGTTTTTT
TRBV27	TRBJ1-3	16	.	.	CASSNLRDNSGNTIYF	TGTGCCAGCAGTAACCTCCGGGACAACTCTGGAAACACCATATATTTT
TRBV18	TRBJ2-2	17	.	.	CASSPPRGPGSTGELFF	TGTGCCAGCTCACCACCGAGGGGACCTGGCAGCACCGGGGAGCTGTTTTTT
TRBV4-1	TRBJ1-5	13	.	.	CASSQGANQPQHF	TGCGCCAGCAGCCAAGGGGCAAATCAGCCCCAGCATTTT
TRBV6-1	TRBJ2-5	16	.	.	CASSEILALRGETQYF	TGTGCCAGCAGTGAAATCTTAGCCCTAAGGGGTGAGACCCAGTACTTC
TRBV7-9	TRBJ2-3	11	.	.	CASRQTDTQYF	TGTGCCAGCAGACAAACAGATACGCAGTATTTT
TRBV27	TRBJ1-5	16	.	.	CASSPSGAGSNQPQHF	TGTGCCAGCAGTCCGTCTGGGGCGGGTAGCAATCAGCCCCAGCATTTT
TRBV6-1	TRBJ1-1	14	.	once	CASSERGSSTEAFF	TGTGCCAGCAGTGAACGGGGATCGTCGACTGAAGCTTTCTTT
TRBV5-1	TRBJ2-7	15	.	.	CASSLALDRTYEQYF	TGCGCCAGCAGCTTGGCTCTGGACAGAACCTACGAGCAGTACTTC
TRBV27	TRBJ2-3	16	TRBD2	.	CASSLKPSGSTDTQYF	TGTGCCAGCAGTTTAAAGCCTAGCGGGAGTACAGATACGCAGTATTTT
TRBV29-1	TRBJ1-1	14	.	.	CSIKRTTMNTEAFF	TGCAGCATCAAACGAACGACTATGAACACTGAAGCTTTCTTT
TRBV19	TRBJ1-2	12	.	.	CASSTSLYGYTF	TGTGCCAGTAGTACCTCCCTCTATGGCTACACCTTC
TRBV28	TRBJ1-5	14	.	.	CASSLVDSNQPQHF	TGTGCCAGCAGTTTAGTGGATAGCAATCAGCCCCAGCATTTT
TRBV5-1	TRBJ1-1	15	TRBD1	.	CASSWGQGSYTEAFF	TGCGCCAGCAGCTGGGGACAGGGGTCTTACACTGAAGCTTTCTTT
TRBV13	TRBJ1-2	15	.	.	CASSPSWAGTYGYTF	TGTGCCAGCAGCCCCTCCTGGGCCGGGACCTATGGCTACACCTTC
TRBV29-1	TRBJ2-1	15	TRBD2	.	CSVSYRLAGSGEQFF	TGCAGCGTTTCATATCGACTAGCGGGGTCCGGTGAGCAGTTCTTC
TRBV6-5	TRBJ1-1	16	.	.	CASSYGGGVMNTEAFF	TGTGCCAGCAGTTACGGGGGGGGAGTCATGAACACTGAAGCTTTCTTT
TRBV30	TRBJ1-5	15	.	once	CAWKKGLDSNQPQHF	TGTGCCTGGAAAAAGGGACTTGACAGCAATCAGCCCCAGCATTTT
TRBV10-3	TRBJ1-6	14	.	.	CAISETGSDSPLHF	TGTGCCATCAGTGAAACAGGGAGTGATTCACCCCTCCACTTT
TRBV11-2	TRBJ2-7	15	TRBD1	.	CASSFARQGAAEQYF	TGTGCCAGCAGTTTCGCTCGACAGGGGGCGGCCGAGCAGTACTTC
TRBV18	TRBJ2-2	16	.	.	CASSPNGRSNTGELFF	TGTGCCAGCTCACCAAACGGCCGTTCTAACACCGGGGAGCTGTTTTTT
TRBV25-1	TRBJ2-1	15	TRBD2	.	CASSIDSFDGREQFF	TGTGCCAGCAGTATAGACAGCTTTGACGGGAGGGAGCAGTTCTTC
TRBV6-5	TRBJ2-7	13	.	.	CASSRGKGYEQYF	TGTGCCAGCAGCAGAGGCAAGGGCTACGAGCAGTACTTC
TRBV10-3	TRBJ1-1	14	.	.	CAISDSFMNTEAFF	TGTGCCATCAGTGACAGTTTCATGAACACTGAAGCTTTCTTT
TRBV6-4	TRBJ1-4	12	.	.	CARPGSNEKLFF	TGTGCCCGGCCGGGGAGCAATGAAAAACTGTTTTTT
TRBV10-1	TRBJ2-5	15	TRBD1	.	CASSESNRGQETQYF	TGCGCCAGCAGTGAGTCGAACAGGGGTCAAGAGACCCAGTACTTC
TRBV6-5	TRBJ2-3	15	TRBD2	.	CASSLAGGSTDTQYF	TGTGCCAGCAGTTTAGCGGGGGGGTCCACAGATACGCAGTATTTT
TRBV4-3	TRBJ2-1	14	.	.	CASSQHNSYNEQFF	TGCGCCAGCAGCCAACACAACTCCTACAATGAGCAGTTCTTC
TRBV6-1	TRBJ1-5	17	.	.	CASSGGKGSYSNQPQHF	TGTGCCAGCAGTGGCGGGAAGGGGTCGTATAGCAATCAGCCCCAGCATTTT
TRBV27	TRBJ2-7	14	.	once	CASEWGVSSYEQYF	TGTGCCAGCGAATGGGGGGTTTCATCCTACGAGCAGTACTTC
TRBV7-2	TRBJ2-3	15	.	.	CASSLSAGTADTQYF	TGTGCCAGCAGCTTGTCGGCTGGGACTGCAGATACGCAGTATTTT
TRBV7-9	TRBJ1-3	15	.	.	CASSSGRSSGNTIYF	TGTGCCAGCAGTTCGGGACGCAGCTCTGGAAACACCATATATTTT
TRBV4-3	TRBJ2-7	13	.	.	CASSQERATRQYF	TGCGCCAGCAGCCAAGAGCGCGCTACGAGGCAGTACTTC
TRBV11-2	TRBJ1-3	18	.	.	CASSNRDSWRGSGNTIYF	TGTGCCAGCAGCAACCGGGACTCATGGAGGGGCTCTGGAAACACCATATATTTT
TRBV7-2	TRBJ2-1	12	.	.	CASSTPEAQQFF	TGTGCCAGCAGCACGCCGGAGGCCCAGCAGTTCTTC